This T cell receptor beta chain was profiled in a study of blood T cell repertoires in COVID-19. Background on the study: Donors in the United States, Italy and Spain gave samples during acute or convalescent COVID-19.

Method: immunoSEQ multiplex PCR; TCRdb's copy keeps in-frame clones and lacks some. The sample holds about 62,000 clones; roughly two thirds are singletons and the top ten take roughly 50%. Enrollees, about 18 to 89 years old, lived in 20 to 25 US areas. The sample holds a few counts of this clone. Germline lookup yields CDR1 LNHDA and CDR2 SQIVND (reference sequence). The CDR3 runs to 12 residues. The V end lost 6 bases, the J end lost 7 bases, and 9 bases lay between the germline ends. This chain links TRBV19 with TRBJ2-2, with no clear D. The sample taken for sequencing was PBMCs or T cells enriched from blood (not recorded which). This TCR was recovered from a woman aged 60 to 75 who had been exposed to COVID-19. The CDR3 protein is CASSYYVGELFF. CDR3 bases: TGTGCCAGTAGCTACTATGTCGGGGAGCTGTTTTTT. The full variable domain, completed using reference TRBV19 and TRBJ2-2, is DGGITQSPKYLFRKEGQNVTLSCEQNLNHDAMYWYRQDPGQGLRLIYYSQIVNDFQKGDIAEGYSVSREKKESFPLTVTSAQKNPTAFYLCASSYYVGELFFGEGSRLTVL.